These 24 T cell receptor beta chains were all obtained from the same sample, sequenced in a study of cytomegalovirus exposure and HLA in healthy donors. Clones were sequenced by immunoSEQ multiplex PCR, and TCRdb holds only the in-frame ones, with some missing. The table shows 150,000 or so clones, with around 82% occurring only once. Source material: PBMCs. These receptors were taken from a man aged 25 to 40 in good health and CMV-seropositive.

The CDR3 DNA reads as TGTGCCAGCAGCTCCAATAATCAGCCCCAGCATTTT. Translated: CASSSNNQPQHF. The genes are TRBV7-2 and TRBJ1-5; no firm D call. Per the germline V gene, CDR1 is SGHTA and CDR2 is FQGNSA. The V and J ends lost 4 bases and 4 bases respectively, with 5 bases between them. The CDR3 covers 12 residues.

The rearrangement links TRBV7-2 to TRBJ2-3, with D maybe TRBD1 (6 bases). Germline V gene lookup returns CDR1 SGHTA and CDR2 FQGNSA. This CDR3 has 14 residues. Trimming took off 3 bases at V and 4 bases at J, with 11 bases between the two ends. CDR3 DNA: TGTGCCAGCAGCTTGGGGTGGGGGCCAGATACGCAGTATTTT. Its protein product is CASSLGWGPDTQYF.

Here the CDR3 reads CATGTGVNEKLFF. For the CDR3, the DNA is TGTGCCACCGGGACAGGGGTAAATGAAAAACTGTTTTTT. The J gene is TRBJ1-4, the V gene TRBV28; 10 bases fit TRBD1. Trimming took 10 bases from V and 5 from J; bases not matched to a gene: 4. Germline lookup yields CDR1 MDHEN and CDR2 SYDVKM. CDR3 size: 13 residues.

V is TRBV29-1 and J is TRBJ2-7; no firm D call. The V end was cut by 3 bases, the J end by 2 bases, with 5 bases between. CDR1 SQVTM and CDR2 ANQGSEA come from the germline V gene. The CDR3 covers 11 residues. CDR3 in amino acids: CSVDTAYEQYF. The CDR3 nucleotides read TGCAGCGTTGACACAGCCTACGAGCAGTACTTC.

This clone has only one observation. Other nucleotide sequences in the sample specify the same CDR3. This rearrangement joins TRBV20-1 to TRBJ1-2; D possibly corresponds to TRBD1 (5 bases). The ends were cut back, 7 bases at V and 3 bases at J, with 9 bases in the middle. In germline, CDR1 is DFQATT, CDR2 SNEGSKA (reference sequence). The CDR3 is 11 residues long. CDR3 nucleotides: TGCAGTGTCGACAGAGACTATGGCTACACCTTC. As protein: CSVDRDYGYTF.

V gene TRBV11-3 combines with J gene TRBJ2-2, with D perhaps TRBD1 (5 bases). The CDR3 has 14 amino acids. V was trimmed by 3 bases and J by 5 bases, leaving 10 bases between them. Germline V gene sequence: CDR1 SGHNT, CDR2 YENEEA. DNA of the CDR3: TGTGCCAGCAGCTTCCAGGGAAGTACCGGGGAGCTGTTTTTT. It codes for CASSFQGSTGELFF. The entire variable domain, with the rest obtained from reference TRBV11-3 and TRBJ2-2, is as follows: EAGVVQSPRYKIIEKKQPVAFWCNPISGHNTLYWYLQNLGQGPELLIRYENEEAVDDSQLPKDRFSAERLKGVDSTLKIQPAELGDSAVYLCASSFQGSTGELFFGEGSRLTVL.

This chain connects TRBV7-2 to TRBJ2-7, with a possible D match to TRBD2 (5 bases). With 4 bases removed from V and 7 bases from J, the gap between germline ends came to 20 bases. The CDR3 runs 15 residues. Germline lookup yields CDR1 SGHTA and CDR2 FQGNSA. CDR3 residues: CASSSITRAPREQYF. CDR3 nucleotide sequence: TGTGCCAGCAGCTCGATAACTAGAGCCCCTAGGGAGCAGTACTTC. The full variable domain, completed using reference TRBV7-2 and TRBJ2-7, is GAGVSQSPSNKVTEKGKDVELRCDPISGHTALYWYRQSLGQGLEFLIYFQGNSAPDKSGLPSDRFSAERTGGSVSTLTIQRTQQEDSAVYLCASSSITRAPREQYFGPGTRLTVT.

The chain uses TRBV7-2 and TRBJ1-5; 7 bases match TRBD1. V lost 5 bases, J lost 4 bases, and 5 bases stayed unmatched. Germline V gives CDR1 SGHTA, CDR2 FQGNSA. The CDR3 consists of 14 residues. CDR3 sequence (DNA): TGTGCCAGCAGCCGACCGGGACAGAATCAGCCCCAGCATTTT. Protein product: CASSRPGQNQPQHF.

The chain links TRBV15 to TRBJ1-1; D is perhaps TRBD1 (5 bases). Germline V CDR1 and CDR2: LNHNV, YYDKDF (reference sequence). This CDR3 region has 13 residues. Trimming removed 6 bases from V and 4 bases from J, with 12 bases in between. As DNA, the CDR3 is TGTGCCACCAGGGGCGGGGGATTCACTGAAGCTTTCTTT. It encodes CATRGGGFTEAFF.

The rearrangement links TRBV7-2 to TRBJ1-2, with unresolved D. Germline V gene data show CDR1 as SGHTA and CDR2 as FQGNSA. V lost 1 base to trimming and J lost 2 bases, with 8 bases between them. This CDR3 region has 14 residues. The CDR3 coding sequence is TGTGCCAGCAGCTTAGGTCCGGTGAACTATGGCTACACCTTC. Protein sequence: CASSLGPVNYGYTF.

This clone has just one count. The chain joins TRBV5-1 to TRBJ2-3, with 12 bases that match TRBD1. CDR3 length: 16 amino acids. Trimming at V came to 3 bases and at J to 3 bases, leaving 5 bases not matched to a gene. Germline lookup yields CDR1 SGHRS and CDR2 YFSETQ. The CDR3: CASSSGTGGRTDTQYF. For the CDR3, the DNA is TGCGCCAGCAGCTCCGGGACAGGGGGCCGGACAGATACGCAGTATTTT.

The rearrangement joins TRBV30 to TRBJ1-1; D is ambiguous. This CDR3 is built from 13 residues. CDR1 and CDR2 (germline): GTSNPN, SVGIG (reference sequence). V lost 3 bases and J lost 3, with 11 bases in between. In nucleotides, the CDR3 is TGTGCCTGGAGGGAAGAGGGTTACACTGAAGCTTTCTTT. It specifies CAWREEGYTEAFF.

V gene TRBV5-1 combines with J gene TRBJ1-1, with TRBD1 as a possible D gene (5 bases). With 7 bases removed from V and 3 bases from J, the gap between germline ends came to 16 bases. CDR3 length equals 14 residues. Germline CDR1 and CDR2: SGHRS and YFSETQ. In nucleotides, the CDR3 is TGCGCCAGCGCGGGGAGGGGCTGGGACACTGAAGCTTTCTTT. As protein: CASAGRGWDTEAFF.

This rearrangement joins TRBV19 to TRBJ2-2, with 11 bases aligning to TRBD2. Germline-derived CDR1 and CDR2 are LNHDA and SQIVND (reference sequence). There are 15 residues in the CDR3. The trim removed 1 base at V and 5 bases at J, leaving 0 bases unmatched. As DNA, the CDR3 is TGTGCCAGTAGTATAGGACTAGCGGGGACCGGGGAGCTGTTTTTT. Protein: CASSIGLAGTGELFF.

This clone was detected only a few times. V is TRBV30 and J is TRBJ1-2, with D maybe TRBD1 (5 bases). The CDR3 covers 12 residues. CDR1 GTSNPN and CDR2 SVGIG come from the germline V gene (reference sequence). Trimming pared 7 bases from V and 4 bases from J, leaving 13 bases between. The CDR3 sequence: CAFLPGGYGYTF. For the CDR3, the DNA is TGTGCCTTCCTTCCGGGGGGCTATGGCTACACCTTC.

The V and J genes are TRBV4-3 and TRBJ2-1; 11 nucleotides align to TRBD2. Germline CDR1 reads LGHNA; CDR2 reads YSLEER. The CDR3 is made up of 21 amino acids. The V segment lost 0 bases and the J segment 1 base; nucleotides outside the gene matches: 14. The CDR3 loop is CASSQESLASGGPPSYNEQFF. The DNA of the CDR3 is TGCGCCAGCAGCCAAGAAAGTTTGGCTAGCGGGGGGCCTCCTTCCTACAATGAGCAGTTCTTC.

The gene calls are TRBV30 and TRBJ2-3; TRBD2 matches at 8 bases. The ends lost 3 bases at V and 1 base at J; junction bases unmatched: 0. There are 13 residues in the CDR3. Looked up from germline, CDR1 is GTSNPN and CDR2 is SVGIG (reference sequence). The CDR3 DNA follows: TGTGCCTGGAGAGCGGGGGGCACAGATACGCAGTATTTT. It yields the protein CAWRAGGTDTQYF.

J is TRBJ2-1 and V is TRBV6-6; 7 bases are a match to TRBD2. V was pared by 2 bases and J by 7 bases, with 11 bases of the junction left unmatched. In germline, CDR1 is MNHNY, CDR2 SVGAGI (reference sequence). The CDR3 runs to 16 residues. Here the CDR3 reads CASSYSGRAGRNEQFF. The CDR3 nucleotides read TGTGCCAGCAGTTACAGTGGGAGGGCCGGACGAAATGAGCAGTTCTTC.

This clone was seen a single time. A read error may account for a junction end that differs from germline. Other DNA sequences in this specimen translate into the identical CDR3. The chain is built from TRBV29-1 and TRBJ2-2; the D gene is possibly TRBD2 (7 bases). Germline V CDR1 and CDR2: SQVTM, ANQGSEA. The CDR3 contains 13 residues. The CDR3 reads CSVERGGTGELFF. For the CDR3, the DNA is TGCAGCGTTGAAAGGGGGGGCACCGGGGAACTGTTTTTT.

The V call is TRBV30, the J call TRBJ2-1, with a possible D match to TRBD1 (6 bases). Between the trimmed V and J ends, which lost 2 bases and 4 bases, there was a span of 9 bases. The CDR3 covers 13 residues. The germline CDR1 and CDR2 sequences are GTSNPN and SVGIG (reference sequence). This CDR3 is CAWSPGQYNEQFF. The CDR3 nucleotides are TGTGCCTGGAGTCCCGGACAGTACAATGAGCAGTTCTTC.

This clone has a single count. For the CDR3, the DNA is TGTGCCAGCAGTTTAGGGGGGGCGTTTGATAGCAATCAGCCCCAGCATTTT. Its protein product is CASSLGGAFDSNQPQHF. The chain joins TRBV28 to TRBJ1-5, with D maybe TRBD1 (6 bases). The CDR3 has 17 amino acids. The V gene lost 2 bases and the J gene lost 0 bases, with 14 bases spanning the gap. The V gene's germline CDR1 is MDHEN and CDR2 SYDVKM.

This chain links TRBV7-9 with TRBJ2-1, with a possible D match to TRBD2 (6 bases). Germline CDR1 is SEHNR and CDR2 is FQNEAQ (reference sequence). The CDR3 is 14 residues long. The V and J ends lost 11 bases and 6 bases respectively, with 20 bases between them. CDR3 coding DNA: TGTGCCTGGGACCCCGGATACGGGAGCAATGAGCAGTTCTTC. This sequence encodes CAWDPGYGSNEQFF.

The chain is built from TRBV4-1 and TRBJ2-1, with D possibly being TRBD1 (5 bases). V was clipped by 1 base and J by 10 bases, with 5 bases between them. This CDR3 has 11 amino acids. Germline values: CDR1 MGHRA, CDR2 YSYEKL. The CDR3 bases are TGCGCCAGCAGCCAAGGGACAGAGCAGTTCTTC. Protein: CASSQGTEQFF.

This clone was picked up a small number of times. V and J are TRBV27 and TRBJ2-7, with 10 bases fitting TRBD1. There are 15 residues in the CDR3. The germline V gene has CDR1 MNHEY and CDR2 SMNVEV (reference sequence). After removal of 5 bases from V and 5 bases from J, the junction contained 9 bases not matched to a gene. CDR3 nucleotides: TGTGCCAGCAGTCTAACCGGGACAGGGGACCACGAGCAGTACTTC. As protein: CASSLTGTGDHEQYF.